This TCR beta chain emerged from a study of T cells in Graves' hyperthyroidism and ophthalmopathy. Points from the study as a whole: Blood also held most thyroid clonotypes expanded beyond 0.001. Model output signaled ophthalmopathy a median around 6.9 months ahead of onset.

The cohort's ophthalmopathy patients, a group with duration under 3 months, had a Clinical Activity Score of at least 3 and a NOSPECS grade of at least 4. Uncontrolled infection, other autoimmune disease, pregnancy or lactation barred patients from enrollment. This clonotype was found a few times. Its cognate antigen is unknown. Regions amplified from RNA transcripts were the TCR beta CDR3 regions. First-round RT-PCR with HTBI primers amplified the TCR CDR3 region. MiXCR, run by TCRdb on the multiplex PCR reads, gives a single entry per CDR3 protein. This sample has about 640,000 distinct CDR3 sequences; roughly 14% occur once, and the top ten carry under 15%. J was trimmed by 8 bases and V by 2 bases; bases with no gene match: 10. This CDR3 is 16 amino acids long.

The sequence derives from a woman aged 50 to 65 with Graves' ophthalmopathy. This chain uses TRBV12-3 or TRBV12-4 with TRBJ2-2; TRBD2 agrees at 8 bases. Sequencing used blood. The CDR3 bases are TGTGCCAGCAGTTTAAGTCGAGCGGGAGAAATGGGGGAGCTGTTTTTT. This encodes CASSLSRAGEMGELFF.